Below, 9 T cell receptor beta chains from the same sample are listed, as sequenced in a study of CD8 T cells in ankylosing spondylitis. Using its own MiXCR run on the 5' RACE reads, TCRdb lists one record per CDR3 protein. In the table there are 200,000 to 300,000 distinct CDR3 sequences, about 9.1% of which are singletons. The sequencing input was blood, either unsorted or a sorted T cell fraction (not recorded which). Receptors were obtained from a male donor with ankylosing spondylitis or in good health (not recorded which).

This clonotype was detected many times. V usage is TRBV5-1 and J usage is TRBJ2-5; 8 bases map to TRBD2. V lost 1 base to trimming and J lost 3 bases; unmatched junction nucleotides: 2. Germline V CDR1 and CDR2: SGHRS, YFSETQ. This CDR3 comprises 14 residues. CDR3 bases: TGCGCCAGCAGCTTGAATAGCGGGGAAGAGACCCAGTACTTC. Translating gives CASSLNSGEETQYF.

This clonotype was detected only a few times. The rearrangement joins TRBV12-3 or TRBV12-4 to TRBJ2-1; 13 nucleotides match TRBD2. The junction had 9 bases not matched to a gene; V was cut back by 7 bases and J by 9 bases. This CDR3 comprises 15 residues. The CDR3 here is CASTTLAGGDVEQFF. The CDR3 DNA reads as TGTGCCAGCACTACACTAGCGGGAGGGGACGTTGAGCAGTTCTTC.

The table lists this clonotype with many counts. The chain uses TRBV4-1 and TRBJ1-2, with D unclear. V was shortened by 0 bases and J by 8 bases, with 19 bases between the two germline ends. This CDR3 region has 16 residues. Germline CDR1 MGHRA, CDR2 YSYEKL. For the CDR3, the DNA is TGCGCCAGCAGCCAAGATTCTGAGGGCGGTGGAACGGGCTACACCTTC. It yields the protein CASSQDSEGGGTGYTF.

This clonotype came up many times. The CDR3 coding sequence is TGTGCCAGCAGCTTAGTTGTAGCGGGAGGGCCTCAATACGAGCAGTACTTC. As protein: CASSLVVAGGPQYEQYF. This chain links TRBV7-2 with TRBJ2-7; 11 bases align to TRBD2. Germline V gives CDR1 SGHTA, CDR2 FQGNSA. CDR3 size: 17 residues. The V and J ends lost 1 base and 4 bases, in that order; junction bases with no gene match: 9.

This clonotype has at least ten counts. V and J are TRBV10-3 and TRBJ2-1, with TRBD1 matching over 9 bases. Germline V lookup: CDR1 ENHRY, CDR2 SYGVKD. There are 15 residues in the CDR3. J gave up 2 bases and V 6 bases, and 5 bases lay outside the gene matches. The CDR3 nucleotides read TGTGCCATCAGGCAACAGGGGGCCGCCTACAATGAGCAGTTCTTC. Translation gives CAIRQQGAAYNEQFF.

This clonotype has a count of ten or more. The chain combines TRBV28 with TRBJ1-5; 10 positions match TRBD1. With 4 bases clipped from V and 6 bases from J, the junction kept 6 bases outside the gene matches. Germline lookup yields CDR1 MDHEN and CDR2 SYDVKM. There are 15 residues in the CDR3. Here the CDR3 reads CASSSGQGDSQPQHF. CDR3 nucleotide sequence: TGTGCCAGCAGTTCTGGACAGGGGGATTCTCAGCCCCAGCATTTT. Full variable domain (outside the CDR3, taken from reference TRBV28 and TRBJ1-5): DVKVTQSSRYLVKRTGEKVFLECVQDMDHENMFWYRQDPGLGLRLIYFSYDVKMKEKGDIPEGYSVSREKKERFSLILESASTNQTSMYLCASSSGQGDSQPQHFGDGTRLSIL.

This clonotype was detected a few times. The rearrangement links TRBV7-9 to TRBJ2-2; 9 bases align to TRBD1. Germline V gene lookup returns CDR1 SEHNR and CDR2 FQNEAQ (reference sequence). The CDR3 extends over 14 amino acids. After removal of 1 base from V and 12 bases from J, the junction contained 6 bases not matched to a gene. This chain's CDR3 is CASSLDSGTGKLFF. The CDR3 DNA reads TGTGCCAGCAGCTTAGATTCCGGGACAGGGAAGCTGTTTTTT.

On this clonotype: One base away lies a much larger clone, so this may be a sequencing read error. This chain links TRBV7-9 with TRBJ2-3; 9 nucleotides align to TRBD1. CDR1 SEHNR and CDR2 FQNEAQ come from the germline V gene (reference sequence). The CDR3 extends over 14 amino acids. In DNA form, the CDR3 reads TGTGCCAGCAGCCCACAGGGGGCAACAGATACGCGGTATTTT. Its translation: CASSPQGATDTRYF.

This clonotype was seen at least ten times. The chain joins TRBV29-1 to TRBJ2-1; D remains unclear. Germline V CDR1 and CDR2: SQVTM, ANQGSEA. The CDR3 totals 16 residues. V was trimmed by 3 bases and J by 0 bases, leaving 15 bases between them. The CDR3 DNA is TGCAGCGTTGAGAAAGCTGCGACGAGCTCCTACAATGAGCAGTTCTTC. Protein: CSVEKAATSSYNEQFF.